This entry lists 23 T cell receptor beta chains sequenced from one sample in a study of T cell responses to AZD1222 COVID-19 vaccine. Some clones are missing from TCRdb's copy, which holds only in-frame ones; the method was immunoSEQ multiplex PCR. The repertoire holds 150,000 to 200,000 clones, with around 90% as singletons. This material consisted of peripheral blood, taken on day 0 of AZD1222 vaccination. Source of these receptors: an adult in good health.

This rearrangement joins TRBV30 to TRBJ2-3; 13 bases align to TRBD2. The CDR3 consists of 13 residues. With V trimmed by 3 bases and J by 6 bases, 0 bases remained unmatched. Germline CDR1 GTSNPN, CDR2 SVGIG (reference sequence). CDR3 DNA sequence: TGTGCCTGGAGACTAGCGGGGGGGGATACGCAGTATTTT. Translation: CAWRLAGGDTQYF.

The gene calls are TRBV28 and TRBJ2-7; TRBD1 matches at 10 bases. Germline lookup yields CDR1 MDHEN and CDR2 SYDVKM. The CDR3 is 16 amino acids. V lost 5 bases and J lost 2; bases outside the gene matches: 9. The CDR3 region has the DNA TGTGCCAGCAGTCCTTTTGGACAGGGGGACACCTACGAGCAGTACTTC. It codes for CASSPFGQGDTYEQYF.

The rearrangement uses TRBV4-1 and TRBJ1-2; D is unresolved. The V and J ends lost 3 bases and 0 bases respectively, with 11 bases between them. Germline V gene sequence: CDR1 MGHRA, CDR2 YSYEKL. The CDR3 sequence is 15 residues long. CDR3 bases: TGCGCCAGCAGCCATAGAGCGGGAGCTAACTATGGCTACACCTTC. Its translation: CASSHRAGANYGYTF.

The gene calls are TRBV21-1 and TRBJ1-6; the D call of TRBD1 is as the table states it, not checked on the DNA. TRBV21-1 is assigned pseudogene status. The CDR3 has 18 residues. The CDR3 DNA reads as TGTGCCAGCAGCAAAATGGGGGACAGGGTGGAAGATAATTCACCCCTCCACTTT. Encoded protein: CASSKMGDRVEDNSPLHF.

The rearrangement uses TRBV29-1 and TRBJ2-7; D is tentatively TRBD1 or TRBD2 (6 bases each). Per the germline V gene, CDR1 is SQVTM and CDR2 is ANQGSEA. The CDR3 contains 13 residues. Trimming shortened V by 4 bases and J by 1 base, and 11 bases separated the two germline ends. As DNA, the CDR3 is TGCAGCGTTGTTGGGGGGCAATCCTACGAGCAGTACTTC. Residues: CSVVGGQSYEQYF.

The J gene is TRBJ1-2, the V gene TRBV19; possibly TRBD1 for D (5 bases). The V gene lost 5 bases and the J gene lost 2 bases, with 15 bases spanning the gap. Germline loops: CDR1 LNHDA, CDR2 SQIVND (reference sequence). This CDR3 has 15 amino acids. CDR3 protein: CASSVQANGNYGYTF. DNA of the CDR3: TGTGCCAGTAGTGTACAGGCCAATGGGAACTATGGCTACACCTTC.

The chain is built from TRBV5-1 and TRBJ2-7, with D maybe TRBD1 (7 bases). The CDR3 contains 12 residues. Trimming shortened V by 2 bases and J by 7 bases, and 10 bases separated the two germline ends. Germline assignment: CDR1 SGHRS and CDR2 YFSETQ. The CDR3: CASSLSGGEQYF. The CDR3 DNA reads as TGCGCCAGCAGCTTATCAGGGGGGGAGCAGTACTTC. The whole variable domain, filled in from reference TRBV5-1 and TRBJ2-7, reads KAGVTQTPRYLIKTRGQQVTLSCSPISGHRSVSWYQQTPGQGLQFLFEYFSETQRNKGNFPGRFSGRQFSNSRSEMNVSTLELGDSALYLCASSLSGGEQYFGPGTRLTVT.

This chain connects TRBV27 to TRBJ1-6; D call uncertain. CDR1 is MNHEY, CDR2 SMNVEV, per germline (reference sequence). The CDR3 spans 16 residues. Between the trimmed V and J ends, which lost 6 bases and 0 bases, there was a span of 12 bases. The CDR3 spells CASRPDRSSYNSPLHF. The CDR3 nucleotides read TGTGCCAGCAGACCGGACCGAAGCTCCTATAATTCACCCCTCCACTTT.

The chain uses TRBV15 and TRBJ1-1; 7 positions match TRBD1. Germline loops: CDR1 LNHNV, CDR2 YYDKDF (reference sequence). V was pared by 0 bases and J by 4 bases, with 5 bases of the junction left unmatched. The CDR3 is 15 amino acids. For the CDR3, the DNA is TGTGCCACCAGCAGAGATCGTAGGGGGCCCACTGAAGCTTTCTTT. It is translated as CATSRDRRGPTEAFF.

V and J are TRBV6-5 and TRBJ1-1, with D possibly being TRBD1 (5 bases). This CDR3 comprises 13 residues. Germline V gene sequence: CDR1 MNHEY, CDR2 SVGAGI. V was pared by 5 bases and J by 0 bases, with 7 bases between. This chain's CDR3 is CASSRQLNTEAFF. DNA for the CDR3: TGTGCCAGCAGTCGACAGCTGAACACTGAAGCTTTCTTT.

For the CDR3, the DNA is TGTGCCACCAGCAGAGTAGTGCGGCAGGGAGTCCCGAACTATGGCTACACCTTC. Protein: CATSRVVRQGVPNYGYTF. The chain carries TRBV15 and TRBJ1-2, with D possibly being TRBD1 (5 bases). The germline gives CDR1 LNHNV, CDR2 YYDKDF (reference sequence). Trimming took 1 base from V and 2 from J, leaving 20 bases between them. This CDR3 contains 18 residues.

The rearrangement joins TRBV29-1 to TRBJ2-7; D is perhaps TRBD2 (6 bases). V dropped 7 bases and J dropped 2 bases, with 12 bases sitting between them. Germline lookup yields CDR1 SQVTM and CDR2 ANQGSEA. The CDR3 totals 12 residues. CDR3 region: CSGGGPTYEQYF. In DNA, the CDR3 is TGCAGCGGGGGAGGACCGACCTACGAGCAGTACTTC.

The CDR3 DNA reads as TGTGCCAGCAGCCTACAAAGAGCTCAGCCCCAGCATTTT. This encodes CASSLQRAQPQHF. This chain connects TRBV2 to TRBJ1-5; D remains unclear. Germline CDR1 reads SNHLY; CDR2 reads FYNNEI. This CDR3 has 13 residues. The ends were cut back, 6 bases at V and 6 bases at J, with 12 bases in the middle.

The table lists this clone with a few counts. The gene calls are TRBV7-2 and TRBJ2-2; D not certain. CDR1 and CDR2 (germline): SGHTA, FQGNSA. V lost 5 bases and J lost 5, with 9 bases in between. CDR3 size: 13 residues. The CDR3 sequence: CASSPARTGELFF. In nucleotides, the CDR3 is TGTGCCAGCAGCCCGGCACGGACCGGGGAGCTGTTTTTT.

The chain carries TRBV6-6 and TRBJ1-6, with D uncertain. Per the germline V gene, CDR1 is MNHNY and CDR2 is SVGAGI (reference sequence). V lost 0 bases, J lost 9 bases, and 6 bases lay in between. The CDR3 loop spans 13 amino acids. The CDR3 coding sequence is TGTGCCAGCAGTTACTCTCCACCTTCACCCCTCCACTTT. It codes for CASSYSPPSPLHF.

Here the CDR3 DNA reads TGTGCCAGCAGGGATCTACAGGGGGCGAATGGCTACACCTTC. It is translated as CASRDLQGANGYTF. The chain employs TRBV6-4 and TRBJ1-2; TRBD1 matches 9 bases. Germline CDR1 reads MRHNA; CDR2 reads SNTAGT. This CDR3 has 14 residues. The V segment lost 6 bases and the J segment 6 bases; nucleotides outside the gene matches: 8.

The rearrangement joins TRBV27 to TRBJ1-1; no reliable D call. The CDR3 has 14 amino acids. CDR1 is MNHEY and CDR2 is SMNVEV in the germline V gene (reference sequence). Between the trimmed V and J ends, which lost 4 bases and 4 bases, there was a span of 13 bases. CDR3: CASSSGSQFTEAFF. The CDR3, as DNA: TGTGCCAGCAGTTCGGGGAGCCAGTTCACTGAAGCTTTCTTT.

Note on this clone: Other DNA sequences of this sample code for an identical CDR3. This chain joins TRBV5-1 and TRBJ1-3; 7 bases match TRBD1. Germline assignment: CDR1 SGHRS and CDR2 YFSETQ. The CDR3 runs 14 residues. After removal of 5 bases from V and 2 bases from J, the junction contained 4 bases not matched to a gene. The CDR3 sequence: CASSLDRAGNTIYF. CDR3 DNA: TGCGCCAGCAGTCTCGACAGGGCTGGAAACACCATATATTTT.

The gene calls are TRBV5-1 and TRBJ2-1; D not resolved. The V end lost 7 bases, the J end lost 6 bases, and 8 bases lay between the germline ends. The germline V gene encodes CDR1 SGHRS and CDR2 YFSETQ. The CDR3 is 11 residues long. The CDR3 DNA reads TGCGCCAGCGCGCTACTCAATGAGCAGTTCTTC. It is translated as CASALLNEQFF.

The V gene is TRBV11-2, the J gene TRBJ2-7; D gene unclear. V was cut by 5 bases and J by 2 bases, with 13 bases left in between. CDR1 is SGHAT and CDR2 is FQNNGV in the germline V gene. The length of the CDR3 is 14 residues. The CDR3 DNA is TGTGCCAGCAGCCCAGAGATGGGGACCTACGAGCAGTACTTC. Residues: CASSPEMGTYEQYF. The variable domain in full, with the rest retrieved from reference TRBV11-2 and TRBJ2-7, is EAGVAQSPRYKIIEKRQSVAFWCNPISGHATLYWYQQILGQGPKLLIQFQNNGVVDDSQLPKDRFSAERLKGVDSTLKIQPAKLEDSAVYLCASSPEMGTYEQYFGPGTRLTVT.

This rearrangement joins TRBV6-5 to TRBJ2-7; perhaps TRBD1 as D (6 bases). V lost 2 bases and J 3 bases, leaving 17 bases between the germline ends. This CDR3 region has 16 residues. Germline V lookup: CDR1 MNHEY, CDR2 SVGAGI. The CDR3 DNA reads TGTGCCAGCAGTTACCGTGGACAGAGCGCCTTCTACGAGCAGTACTTC. This encodes CASSYRGQSAFYEQYF.

The chain recombines TRBV5-1 with TRBJ2-1; 13 bases are a match to TRBD2. Germline lookup yields CDR1 SGHRS and CDR2 YFSETQ. The CDR3 is 16 amino acids. J lost 8 bases, V lost 0 bases, and 5 bases had no gene match. This CDR3 is CASSLEGTSGVDEQFF. CDR3 nucleotide sequence: TGCGCCAGCAGCTTGGAAGGGACTAGCGGGGTCGATGAGCAGTTCTTC.

The chain combines TRBV10-2 with TRBJ1-1, with TRBD1 matching over 7 bases. The CDR3 has 12 residues. J lost 4 bases, V lost 6 bases, and 2 bases had no gene match. The germline V gene encodes CDR1 WSHSY and CDR2 SAAADI. DNA of the CDR3: TGCGCCAGCAGCCAGGGGGGCACTGAAGCTTTCTTT. This gives the protein CASSQGGTEAFF.